This is a list of T cell receptor beta chains from one sample in a study of blood T cell repertoires in COVID-19. Generated by immunoSEQ multiplex PCR, the TCRdb table keeps only in-frame clones and is missing some. Among about 190,000 clones listed, roughly 80% were seen once. Input material: peripheral blood. Every receptor here comes from a human donor in a cohort sampled during active COVID-19. Both conserved end residues are trimmed from each CDR3. Fields, in order: D gene, V gene, CDR3 protein. D genes are given only for firm matches.

d_call: -; v_call: TRBV3-1/TRBV3-2; cdr3_aa: ASSQGPGANYGYT
d_call: TRBD2; v_call: TRBV7-2; cdr3_aa: ASSPESGRTGELF
d_call: -; v_call: TRBV16; cdr3_aa: ASSQLAGRGYT
d_call: TRBD2; v_call: TRBV30; cdr3_aa: AWDGLAGLDEQF
d_call: -; v_call: TRBV4-1; cdr3_aa: ASSQPKGPGSDTQY
d_call: TRBD2; v_call: TRBV3-1/TRBV3-2; cdr3_aa: ASSQVRAGAETQY
d_call: TRBD2; v_call: TRBV7-9; cdr3_aa: ASSPSGSWNEQF
d_call: -; v_call: TRBV28; cdr3_aa: ASSFIGRNEPQH
d_call: -; v_call: TRBV2; cdr3_aa: ASRAREAWAYEQY
d_call: -; v_call: TRBV9; cdr3_aa: ASSRPVLANTGELF
d_call: -; v_call: TRBV21-1; cdr3_aa: ASSKLVESYEQY
d_call: -; v_call: TRBV7-2; cdr3_aa: ASSGPPLGSEQY
d_call: -; v_call: TRBV11-3; cdr3_aa: ASSLSGLDTDTQY
d_call: -; v_call: TRBV2; cdr3_aa: ASSETGGYGYT
d_call: -; v_call: TRBV28; cdr3_aa: ASPPAYSPPETQY
d_call: -; v_call: TRBV7-8; cdr3_aa: ASSSRIIGGYGYT
d_call: TRBD1; v_call: TRBV27; cdr3_aa: ASSPRQGDKTNEKLF
d_call: -; v_call: TRBV7-2; cdr3_aa: ASSLESPDRGGTQY
d_call: TRBD2; v_call: TRBV5-4; cdr3_aa: ASSFGGSRGDTQY
d_call: TRBD1; v_call: TRBV28; cdr3_aa: ASSSGGQGRDGYT
d_call: -; v_call: TRBV9; cdr3_aa: ASRLLAEETQY
d_call: TRBD1; v_call: TRBV18; cdr3_aa: ASSPARGGTVLGNTIY
d_call: TRBD2; v_call: TRBV9; cdr3_aa: ASSVYGGSYNEQF
d_call: TRBD1; v_call: TRBV5-4; cdr3_aa: ASRPGQGDSYEQY
d_call: TRBD2; v_call: TRBV7-2; cdr3_aa: ASSPGSGGGTGELF
d_call: -; v_call: TRBV9; cdr3_aa: ASSERTGLAGNTIY
d_call: -; v_call: TRBV5-1; cdr3_aa: ASRGLRDGYT
d_call: TRBD2; v_call: TRBV5-1; cdr3_aa: ASSFGGTSAYNEQF
d_call: TRBD1; v_call: TRBV5-5; cdr3_aa: ASSWAPGQGAGGELF
d_call: -; v_call: TRBV5-1; cdr3_aa: ASSFPGQNYGYT
d_call: -; v_call: TRBV2; cdr3_aa: ASRATGGSGNTIY
d_call: TRBD1; v_call: TRBV29-1; cdr3_aa: SVDRGGNTIY
d_call: -; v_call: TRBV11-1; cdr3_aa: ASTKGSIRNTGELF
d_call: -; v_call: TRBV21-1; cdr3_aa: ASNHRGIGQPQH
d_call: TRBD2; v_call: TRBV2; cdr3_aa: ASSGGGYEQF
d_call: TRBD1; v_call: TRBV5-1; cdr3_aa: ASSKETGGTEAF
d_call: -; v_call: TRBV28; cdr3_aa: ASSPNSPKRETQY
d_call: -; v_call: TRBV30; cdr3_aa: AWSVRGRGTSPLH
d_call: TRBD1; v_call: TRBV7-8; cdr3_aa: ASSFRDRELEGYT
d_call: -; v_call: TRBV5-1; cdr3_aa: ASSLGIAVNEQY
d_call: -; v_call: TRBV5-1; cdr3_aa: ASRWVTDLNTEAF
d_call: TRBD2; v_call: TRBV27; cdr3_aa: ASSSRGGSRSTGELF
d_call: -; v_call: TRBV30; cdr3_aa: AWSVLRGYT
d_call: TRBD1; v_call: TRBV28; cdr3_aa: AIFRTGETGELF
d_call: -; v_call: TRBV5-1; cdr3_aa: ASSLAGRDEAF